Listed below are T cell receptor beta chains from one sample, sequenced in a study of identical twins. TCRdb independently ran MiXCR on the 5' RACE reads; one entry per CDR3 protein. The sample carries roughly 770,000 distinct CDR3 sequences, 18% recorded once. Another study also made use of these data, one on T cells expressing NK-cell markers.

The sample was PBMCs. These receptor sequences come from a woman between 18 and 29 years old in good health. Both conserved end residues are part of each CDR3. The D gene is left open where the match is weak. Some rows mark clone size as missing; the rest say once, few, many or name a class of expanded clone.

j_call | d_call | clone_size | cdr3_length | v_call | cdr3_aa | cdr3_nt
TRBJ2-7 | . | many | 14 | TRBV21-1 | CASSSPRGDYEQYF | TGTGCCAGCAGCAGCCCTCGTGGCGACTACGAGCAGTACTTC
TRBJ2-6 | TRBD1 | . | 15 | TRBV5-1 | CASTLQGAGANVLTF | TGCGCCAGCACCCTACAGGGGGCCGGGGCCAACGTCCTGACTTTC
TRBJ1-3 | . | . | 15 | TRBV12-3/TRBV12-4 | CASSFVRFSGNTIYF | TGTGCCAGCAGTTTTGTCAGATTCTCTGGAAACACCATATATTTT
TRBJ2-7 | TRBD2 | . | 14 | TRBV7-2 | CASSSLAGVPEQYF | TGTGCCAGCAGCTCTTTAGCGGGAGTACCCGAGCAGTACTTC
TRBJ1-2 | TRBD1 | . | 15 | TRBV5-4 | CASTFGTDRLNGYTF | TGTGCCAGCACCTTCGGAACGGACAGGTTAAATGGCTACACCTTC
TRBJ1-2 | . | few | 13 | TRBV11-2 | CASSSGLNYGYTF | TGTGCCAGCAGCTCTGGACTTAACTATGGCTACACCTTC
TRBJ2-2 | TRBD2 | few | 13 | TRBV6-1 | CASRPGLAGELFF | TGTGCCAGCAGACCGGGACTAGCGGGGGAGCTGTTTTTT
TRBJ2-2 | . | many | 12 | TRBV12-3/TRBV12-4 | CASSTGTGELFF | TGCGCCAGTTCAACGGGCACCGGGGAGCTGTTTTTT
TRBJ2-7 | TRBD2 | . | 13 | TRBV19 | CATRGLAKTEQYF | TGTGCCACCAGGGGACTAGCAAAGACCGAGCAGTACTTC
TRBJ1-1 | . | many | 15 | TRBV12-3/TRBV12-4 | CASSLLLYSHIGAFF | TGTGCCAGCAGTTTGCTTTTGTACAGTCATATAGGAGCTTTCTTT
TRBJ1-1 | TRBD1 | few | 15 | TRBV7-8 | CASSQTGGWGTEAFF | TGTGCCAGCAGCCAAACAGGGGGCTGGGGCACTGAAGCTTTCTTT
TRBJ2-1 | . | . | 12 | TRBV6-6 | CASSMTPNEQFF | TGTGCCAGCAGTATGACACCGAATGAGCAGTTCTTC
TRBJ2-5 | . | few | 13 | TRBV20-1 | CSATRGSQETQYF | TGCAGTGCTACCAGGGGAAGCCAAGAGACCCAGTACTTC
TRBJ2-7 | TRBD1 | . | 14 | TRBV29-1 | CSVASGQGAREQYF | TGCAGCGTAGCTTCGGGACAGGGGGCTAGGGAGCAGTACTTC
TRBJ2-3 | TRBD2 | few | 14 | TRBV20-1 | CSATPGGGPDTQYF | TGCAGTGCTACACCGGGGGGAGGGCCAGATACGCAGTATTTT
TRBJ2-5 | . | . | 14 | TRBV20-1 | CSASPDSSGETQYF | TGCAGTGCTAGCCCGGACAGTTCAGGAGAGACCCAGTACTTC
TRBJ2-1 | TRBD2 | . | 15 | TRBV20-1 | CSALHSTSVRNEQFF | TGCAGTGCCTTACACTCCACTAGCGTTCGTAATGAGCAGTTCTTC
TRBJ2-7 | TRBD1 | few | 14 | TRBV5-1 | CASSWGQGTYEQYF | TGCGCCAGCAGCTGGGGACAGGGAACCTACGAGCAGTACTTC
TRBJ2-6 | . | few | 15 | TRBV9 | CASGGTASGANVLTF | TGTGCCAGCGGGGGGACAGCCTCTGGGGCCAACGTCCTGACTTTC
TRBJ2-5 | TRBD1 | few | 14 | TRBV7-6 | CASRLDRGGETQYF | TGTGCCAGCAGATTAGACAGGGGTGGAGAGACCCAGTACTTC
TRBJ1-1 | . | few | 13 | TRBV5-5 | CASSLEPPTEAFF | TGTGCCAGCAGCTTGGAACCTCCCACTGAAGCTTTCTTT
TRBJ2-5 | TRBD2 | . | 14 | TRBV10-2 | CASSVGLAGETQYF | TGCGCCAGCAGTGTAGGACTAGCGGGGGAGACCCAGTACTTC
TRBJ2-4 | . | . | 16 | TRBV9 | CASSVSSGYPKNIQYF | TGTGCCAGCAGCGTATCATCCGGGTACCCCAAAAACATTCAGTACTTC
TRBJ2-1 | . | few | 13 | TRBV6-2/TRBV6-3 | CASRQKTYNEQFF | TGTGCCAGCCGACAGAAAACCTACAATGAGCAGTTCTTC
TRBJ2-7 | TRBD2 | few | 15 | TRBV20-1 | CSAPARGGASYEQYF | TGCAGTGCGCCTGCCCGGGGGGGAGCCTCCTACGAGCAGTACTTC
TRBJ1-3 | . | few | 13 | TRBV12-3/TRBV12-4 | CASGTGPLVTIYF | TGTGCCAGCGGTACTGGGCCTCTCGTCACCATATATTTT
TRBJ1-1 | . | many | 14 | TRBV12-3/TRBV12-4 | CASSLRGTNTEAFF | TGTGCCAGCAGTTTAAGGGGGACGAACACTGAAGCTTTCTTT
TRBJ2-1 | . | few | 9 | TRBV7-9 | CASSDLPVF | TGTGCCAGCAGCGATCTCCCGGTCTTC
TRBJ2-1 | TRBD2 | . | 14 | TRBV7-2 | CASTYSSGVNEQFF | TGTGCCAGCACCTACTCTAGCGGGGTTAATGAGCAGTTCTTC
TRBJ1-1 | TRBD1 | many | 14 | TRBV12-3/TRBV12-4 | CASSRTGVGTEAFF | TGTGCCAGCAGCCGAACAGGGGTGGGCACTGAAGCTTTCTTT
TRBJ1-2 | . | few | 13 | TRBV12-3/TRBV12-4 | CASSLQTDYGYTF | TGTGCCAGCAGTTTGCAAACCGACTATGGCTACACCTTC
TRBJ2-4 | . | once | 15 | TRBV5-1 | CASSLGPGQFAIQYF | TGCGCCAGCAGCTTGGGCCCAGGTCAATTTGCCATTCAGTACTTC
TRBJ2-3 | . | . | 14 | TRBV7-2 | CASSLVPGTDTQYF | TGTGCCAGCAGCTTGGTCCCAGGGACAGATACGCAGTATTTT
TRBJ2-5 | TRBD1 | . | 14 | TRBV7-8 | CASSLDRGPGTQYF | TGTGCCAGCAGCTTAGACAGGGGGCCGGGGACCCAGTACTTC
TRBJ2-3 | TRBD2 | . | 22 | TRBV7-1 | CASSSPTGTSGPGGDSTDTQYF | TGTGCCAGCAGCTCGCCCACCGGGACTAGCGGGCCTGGGGGCGATAGCACAGATACGCAGTATTTT
TRBJ2-3 | . | few | 13 | TRBV29-1 | CSGLTTSTDTQYF | TGCAGCGGATTGACAACTAGCACAGATACGCAGTATTTT